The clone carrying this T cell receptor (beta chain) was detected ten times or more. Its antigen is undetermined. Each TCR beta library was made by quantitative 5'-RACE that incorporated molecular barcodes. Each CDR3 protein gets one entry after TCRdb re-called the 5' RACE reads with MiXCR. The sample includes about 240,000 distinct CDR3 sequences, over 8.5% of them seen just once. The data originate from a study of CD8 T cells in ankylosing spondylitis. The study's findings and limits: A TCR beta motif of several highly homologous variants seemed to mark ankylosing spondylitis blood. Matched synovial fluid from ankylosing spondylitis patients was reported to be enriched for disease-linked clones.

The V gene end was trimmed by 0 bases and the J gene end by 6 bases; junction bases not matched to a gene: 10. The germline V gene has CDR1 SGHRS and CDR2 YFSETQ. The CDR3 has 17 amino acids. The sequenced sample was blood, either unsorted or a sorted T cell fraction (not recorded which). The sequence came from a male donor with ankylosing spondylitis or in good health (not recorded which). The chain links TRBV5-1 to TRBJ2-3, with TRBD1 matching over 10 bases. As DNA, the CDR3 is TGCGCCAGCAGCTTGGACCCCGGGACAGGGGACCGGGATACGCAGTATTTT. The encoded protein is CASSLDPGTGDRDTQYF.